Each of the 23 T cell receptor beta chains below was sequenced from the same sample in a study of low-dose radiotherapy and immunotherapy resistance in tumors. Primers targeting TRAV and TRBV primed first-strand cDNA, covering alpha and beta chains. TCR amplification used roughly 20 PCR cycles, a constant-region primer and a V-primer adapter. TCRdb redid the calling of the reads with MiXCR, one entry per CDR3 protein. The table includes 5,000 to 7,000 distinct CDR3 sequences, 60% to 75% detected once. These TCRs come from a human donor with advanced metastatic prostate, ovarian, gallbladder or colorectal cancer (not recorded which). This table probably holds off-target reads from a library built for another chain.

This sequence joins TRBV5-1 and TRBJ1-2, with D maybe TRBD1 (5 bases). The CDR3 loop spans 14 amino acids. Trimming removed 0 bases at V and 7 bases at J, with 13 bases between. CDR1 SGHRS and CDR2 YFSETQ come from the germline V gene. The CDR3 DNA sequence: TGCGCCAGCAGCTTGGAGAACAGGAACAGTGGCTACACCTTC. Translation gives CASSLENRNSGYTF.

This clonotype was seen a handful of times. The chain's CDR3 is CASSPHTGQATEAFF. The CDR3 DNA reads as TGTGCCAGCAGTCCACACACCGGACAGGCCACTGAAGCTTTCTTT. The chain has TRBV26 and TRBJ1-1; the D call TRBD1 from the table was never checked on the DNA. TRBV26 constitutes a pseudogene. The CDR3 has 15 amino acids.

This rearrangement joins TRBV20-1 to TRBJ2-1, with a weak D call TRBD2 (5 bases). This CDR3 comprises 10 residues. Per the germline V gene, CDR1 is DFQATT and CDR2 is SNEGSKA (reference sequence). V was pared by 6 bases and J by 14 bases, with 14 bases between. CDR3 sequence (DNA): TGCAGTGCCAGGAGTGTACTAGAGTTCTTC. This gives the protein CSARSVLEFF.

The chain carries TRBV28 and TRBJ1-1; D not certain. Germline V gene sequence: CDR1 MDHEN, CDR2 SYDVKM. V was shortened by 5 bases and J by 0 bases, with 19 bases between the two germline ends. The CDR3 has 17 amino acids. CDR3 coding DNA: TGTGCCAGCAGTACCCATCGAGGGCCCCTAATGAACACTGAAGCTTTCTTT. It translates to CASSTHRGPLMNTEAFF.

The V and J genes are TRBV11-2 and TRBJ2-7; 7 positions match TRBD1. The J segment lost 6 bases and the V segment lost 1 base, leaving 12 bases of the junction unmatched. The CDR3 extends over 16 amino acids. CDR1 and CDR2 (germline): SGHAT, FQNNGV. In DNA form, the CDR3 reads TGTGCCAGCAGCTTAGGCACCGGGACAGCTTCGCGCGAGCAGTACTTC. Protein product: CASSLGTGTASREQYF.

The CDR3 DNA sequence: TGTGCCAGCAGCCAAGATATGAGCGGGGGCTACAATGAGCAGTTCTTC. Protein product: CASSQDMSGGYNEQFF. The genes are TRBV3-1 and TRBJ2-1; TRBD2 agrees at 8 bases. The CDR3 extends over 16 amino acids. CDR1 LGHDT and CDR2 YNNKEL come from the germline V gene (reference sequence). V trimming: 0 bases; J trimming: 3 bases; junction bases outside the gene matches: 4.

V is TRBV7-8 and J is TRBJ2-5, with D possibly called TRBD1 or TRBD2 (5 bases each). The V gene lost 2 bases and the J gene lost 7 bases, with 17 bases spanning the gap. The CDR3 covers 15 residues. From germline, CDR1 is SGHVS and CDR2 FQNEAQ. The CDR3 sequence: CASSLLRDGALTQYF. The CDR3 DNA reads as TGTGCCAGCAGCTTACTCCGGGACGGCGCCCTGACCCAGTACTTC. The full variable domain, with the rest looked up from reference TRBV7-8 and TRBJ2-5, is GAGVSQSPRYKVAKRGQDVALRCDPISGHVSLFWYQQALGQGPEFLTYFQNEAQLDKSGLPSDRFFAERPEGSVSTLKIQRTQQEDSAVYLCASSLLRDGALTQYFGPGTRLLVL.

V is TRBV10-1 and J is TRBJ2-1; 11 bases fit TRBD2. Looked up from germline, CDR1 is WNHNN and CDR2 is SYGVQD (reference sequence). V lost 5 bases to trimming and J lost 4 bases; unmatched junction nucleotides: 7. This CDR3 contains 16 residues. CDR3 in amino acids: CASSLSTSGGYNEQFF. The CDR3 DNA reads as TGCGCCAGCAGTCTATCAACTAGCGGGGGTTACAATGAGCAGTTCTTC.

The chain recombines TRBV28 with TRBJ2-7; D unclear. CDR1 and CDR2 from the germline V gene are MDHEN and SYDVKM. The CDR3 runs to 11 residues. Between the trimmed V and J ends, which lost 4 bases and 2 bases, there was a span of 3 bases. This CDR3 is CASSSTYEQYF. The CDR3 DNA sequence: TGTGCCAGCAGTTCCACCTACGAGCAGTACTTC.

The V gene is TRBV30, the J gene TRBJ1-2; no reliable D call. The CDR3 loop spans 12 amino acids. From germline, CDR1 is GTSNPN and CDR2 SVGIG (reference sequence). V shed 4 bases and J shed 8 bases, with 14 bases lying between them. The CDR3 DNA is TGTGCCTGGAATGAGGGCTTGGGGGGCTACACCTTC. It translates to CAWNEGLGGYTF.

The chain is built from TRBV20-1 and TRBJ2-1; the match to TRBD2 covers 9 bases. Germline loops: CDR1 DFQATT, CDR2 SNEGSKA (reference sequence). With 4 bases clipped from V and 7 bases from J, the junction kept 11 bases outside the gene matches. This CDR3 contains 15 residues. For the CDR3, the DNA is TGCAGTGCTAATTTGGTAGCGGGAGCGAGGAATGAGCAGTTCTTC. Its translation: CSANLVAGARNEQFF.

In its sample, this clonotype was seen a few times. The gene calls are TRBV18 and TRBJ1-6, with a possible D match to TRBD1 (5 bases). The CDR3 runs to 15 residues. Germline CDR1 KGHSH, CDR2 LQKENI. Trimming left V 6 bases short and J 8 bases short, with 17 bases between. Written as DNA, the CDR3 is TGTGCCAGCTCCCCCGGGGGAGTGGCAGATTCACCCCTCCACTTT. It encodes CASSPGGVADSPLHF. Drawing the rest from reference TRBV18 and TRBJ1-6, the complete variable domain is NAGVMQNPRHLVRRRGQEARLRCSPMKGHSHVYWYRQLPEEGLKFMVYLQKENIIDESGMPKERFSAEFPKEGPSILRIQQVVRGDSAAYFCASSPGGVADSPLHFGNGTRLTVT.

This clonotype was observed a single time. The V call is TRBV11-2, the J call TRBJ2-5, with 11 bases that match TRBD2. Losses at the gene ends were 6 bases for V and 2 bases for J; bases not matched to a gene: 8. The CDR3 extends over 16 amino acids. In germline, CDR1 is SGHAT, CDR2 FQNNGV. CDR3 protein: CASRRPWTSGQETQYF. CDR3 DNA sequence: TGTGCCAGCAGGCGACCCTGGACTAGCGGGCAAGAGACCCAGTACTTC.

The J gene is TRBJ2-7, the V gene TRBV5-1; D is unclear. The CDR3 sequence is 14 residues long. V lost 5 bases to trimming and J lost 1 base, with 13 bases between them. Per the germline V gene, CDR1 is SGHRS and CDR2 is YFSETQ. The CDR3 coding sequence is TGCGCCAGCAGACCCGACGGATCATCCTACGAGCAGTACTTC. Residues: CASRPDGSSYEQYF.

The chain recombines TRBV6-2 or TRBV6-3 with TRBJ2-1; 7 bases match TRBD2. The CDR3 is 15 residues long. The germline V gene encodes CDR1 MNHEY and CDR2 SVGEGT. Losses at the gene ends were 8 bases for V and 5 bases for J; bases not matched to a gene: 12. Here the CDR3 reads CASAFEGRENNEQFF. In DNA, the CDR3 is TGTGCCAGCGCCTTTGAGGGGCGGGAGAACAATGAGCAGTTCTTC.

This clonotype was counted a few times. V is TRBV28 and J is TRBJ2-5; D not certain. Trimming took 3 bases from V and 0 from J, leaving 11 bases between them. The length of the CDR3 is 15 residues. The germline gives CDR1 MDHEN, CDR2 SYDVKM. In nucleotides, the CDR3 is TGTGCCAGCAGTTTGACGCGGCCGTACCAAGAGACCCAGTACTTC. Amino acids: CASSLTRPYQETQYF. The variable domain in full, with the rest retrieved from reference TRBV28 and TRBJ2-5, is DVKVTQSSRYLVKRTGEKVFLECVQDMDHENMFWYRQDPGLGLRLIYFSYDVKMKEKGDIPEGYSVSREKKERFSLILESASTNQTSMYLCASSLTRPYQETQYFGPGTRLLVL.

This clonotype was found a few times. This rearrangement joins TRBV10-3 to TRBJ2-3; D ambiguous. CDR3 size: 11 residues. V dropped 6 bases and J dropped 5 bases, with 6 bases sitting between them. The germline gives CDR1 ENHRY, CDR2 SYGVKD. CDR3 nucleotides: TGTGCCATCAGGACGGGAGATACGCAGTATTTT. Its translation: CAIRTGDTQYF.

V usage is TRBV27 and J usage is TRBJ2-1; 10 bases map to TRBD2. J gave up 5 bases and V 4 bases, and 5 bases lay outside the gene matches. The CDR3 totals 15 residues. Germline CDR1 MNHEY, CDR2 SMNVEV (reference sequence). The CDR3 region has the DNA TGTGCCAGCAGTTATAGCGGGAGGATTGACAATGAGCAGTTCTTC. It yields the protein CASSYSGRIDNEQFF.

The rearrangement uses TRBV4-1 and TRBJ1-4, with a weak D call TRBD1 (5 bases). CDR1 and CDR2 from the germline V gene are MGHRA and YSYEKL. The CDR3 covers 15 residues. Trimming shortened V by 1 base and J by 3 bases, and 9 bases separated the two germline ends. The CDR3 here is CASSQVAGSNEKLFF. CDR3 nucleotide sequence: TGCGCCAGCAGCCAAGTAGCAGGGTCTAATGAAAAACTGTTTTTT.

The chain has TRBV2 and TRBJ2-5; the D gene is possibly TRBD1 (6 bases). Trimming left V 6 bases short and J 7 bases short, with 15 bases between. From germline, CDR1 is SNHLY and CDR2 FYNNEI. The length of the CDR3 is 13 residues. The CDR3 DNA follows: TGTGCCAGCAGGACGACAGGCCCAACGACCCAGTACTTC. Residues: CASRTTGPTTQYF.

This chain uses TRBV14 with TRBJ2-1; D is possibly TRBD1 (5 bases). V dropped 0 bases and J dropped 2 bases, with 11 bases sitting between them. Looked up from germline, CDR1 is SGHDN and CDR2 is FVKESK. The CDR3 covers 16 residues. CDR3 sequence reads: CASSQEQGFAYNEQFF. The CDR3 DNA follows: TGTGCCAGCAGCCAAGAGCAGGGTTTTGCCTACAATGAGCAGTTCTTC.

The rearrangement joins TRBV5-1 to TRBJ1-1; D call uncertain. The CDR3 length is 16 residues. CDR1 is SGHRS, CDR2 YFSETQ, per germline. The V and J ends lost 0 bases and 0 bases respectively, with 12 bases between them. The CDR3 is CASSLDGPSMNTEAFF. CDR3 sequence (DNA): TGCGCCAGCAGCTTGGATGGCCCGAGTATGAACACTGAAGCTTTCTTT.

This clonotype was seen a single time. This chain uses TRBV29-1 with TRBJ1-1; the D is unclear. The CDR3 loop spans 12 amino acids. The V and J ends lost 3 bases and 4 bases respectively, with 9 bases between them. From germline, CDR1 is SQVTM and CDR2 ANQGSEA. CDR3 DNA: TGCAGCGTTGACGTCTGGGGCACTGAAGCTTTCTTT. It codes for CSVDVWGTEAFF.